This T cell receptor (beta chain) was sequenced in a study of blood T cell repertoires in COVID-19. The sample holds one count of this clone. Original processing notes: Nucleated cell counts were estimated from reference gene primer amplification. The repertoire was sequenced with immunoSEQ multiplex PCR; TCRdb's copy has only in-frame clones and lacks some. V and J calls plus clone size are reproduced from that table; the DNA served to infer D and trimming. The table has some 260,000 clones, 88% seen once; the top ten hold over 0.55%. V shed 1 base and J 6 bases; nucleotides not matched to a gene: 2. Germline CDR1 and CDR2: MDHEN and SYDVKM. The CDR3 covers 14 residues.

The chain employs TRBV28 and TRBJ2-2, with 7 bases identical to TRBD2. This receptor was taken from a human donor in a cohort sampled during active COVID-19. The sample comprised peripheral blood. The DNA for the CDR3 is TGTGCCAGCAGTTTATTGGGGGGGGCCGGGGAGCTGTTTTTT. Translation gives CASSLLGGAGELFF. The whole variable domain, remainder taken from reference TRBV28 and TRBJ2-2, is DVKVTQSSRYLVKRTGEKVFLECVQDMDHENMFWYRQDPGLGLRLIYFSYDVKMKEKGDIPEGYSVSREKKERFSLILESASTNQTSMYLCASSLLGGAGELFFGEGSRLTVL.